A single sample is the source of the 21 T cell receptor beta chains below, sequenced in a study of shared clonotypes between healthy human individuals. Sequencing was performed with immunoSEQ multiplex PCR; in TCRdb, only in-frame clones are kept and a portion is missing. The sample has fewer than 1.6 million clones, approximately 98.5% seen once. Sequences were obtained from naive CD4+ T cells sorted from blood. Subset specified: CD45RA+ positively selected. Receptors originate from a man aged 25-45 years in good health.

The gene calls are TRBV5-1 and TRBJ2-7; 8 nucleotides align to TRBD1. CDR1 SGHRS and CDR2 YFSETQ come from the germline V gene. J lost 4 bases, V lost 2 bases, and 8 bases had no gene match. The CDR3 has 15 amino acids. This chain's CDR3 is CASSFGQGAVYEQYF. The CDR3 DNA reads as TGCGCCAGCAGCTTCGGGCAGGGGGCCGTGTACGAGCAGTACTTC. The complete variable domain, with remaining parts taken from reference TRBV5-1 and TRBJ2-7, reads KAGVTQTPRYLIKTRGQQVTLSCSPISGHRSVSWYQQTPGQGLQFLFEYFSETQRNKGNFPGRFSGRQFSNSRSEMNVSTLELGDSALYLCASSFGQGAVYEQYFGPGTRLTVT.

The rearrangement uses TRBV18 and TRBJ2-3, with D possibly TRBD2 on 6 matching bases. Per germline, CDR1 KGHSH and CDR2 LQKENI. The germline V and J ends were trimmed by 3 bases and 0 bases, with 16 bases remaining between them. CDR3 length: 17 amino acids. The CDR3 here is CASSPMIPGDSTDTQYF. The CDR3 DNA reads TGTGCCAGCTCACCGATGATACCGGGAGATAGCACAGATACGCAGTATTTT.

The rearrangement uses TRBV10-2 and TRBJ1-2; D unresolved. CDR3 length: 13 residues. Germline-derived CDR1 and CDR2 are WSHSY and SAAADI. The V end was cut by 4 bases, the J end by 2 bases, with 8 bases between. The CDR3 region is CASSVRDNYGYTF. CDR3 DNA sequence: TGCGCCAGCAGTGTCAGAGACAACTATGGCTACACCTTC.

This clone showed up just once. V gene TRBV6-1 combines with J gene TRBJ2-6, with 7 bases identical to TRBD2. CDR1 and CDR2 (germline): MNHNS, SASEGT. The CDR3 totals 14 residues. The junction had 8 bases not matched to a gene; V was cut back by 7 bases and J by 8 bases. CDR3 nucleotides: TGTGCCAGCACCTCCGGGAGGAACCCCAACGTCCTGACTTTC. It codes for CASTSGRNPNVLTF.

This chain connects TRBV11-3 to TRBJ2-2; 8 nucleotides line up with TRBD2. The CDR3 runs to 16 residues. CDR1 and CDR2 from the germline V gene are SGHNT and YENEEA. Trimming removed 5 bases from V and 6 bases from J; junction bases left unmatched: 11. CDR3 in amino acids: CASSPGGLAVSGELFF. The CDR3 coding sequence is TGTGCCAGCAGCCCGGGGGGGCTAGCGGTGTCCGGGGAGCTGTTTTTT.

The V and J genes are TRBV18 and TRBJ2-5, with 7 bases lining up with TRBD1. This CDR3 is built from 13 residues. Trimming removed 7 bases from V and 14 bases from J; junction bases left unmatched: 16. Germline CDR1 and CDR2: KGHSH and LQKENI. CDR3 amino acids: CASLNPGTDSPYF. As DNA, the CDR3 is TGTGCCAGCTTAAACCCCGGGACAGACTCCCCCTACTTC.

In the case of this clone: Other DNA sequences within the sample encode an identical CDR3. J is TRBJ1-5 and V is TRBV25-1; TRBD1 agrees at 7 bases. After removal of 1 base from V and 5 bases from J, the junction contained 8 bases not matched to a gene. CDR1 is MGHDK, CDR2 SYGVNS, per germline. The CDR3 has 16 residues. The CDR3 sequence is CASSEFGGTGDQPQHF. CDR3 nucleotide sequence: TGTGCCAGCAGTGAATTCGGCGGCACAGGGGATCAGCCCCAGCATTTT.

This chain links TRBV7-9 with TRBJ2-3; D is unclear. Trimming shortened V by 4 bases and J by 0 bases, and 8 bases separated the two germline ends. Germline values: CDR1 SEHNR, CDR2 FQNEAQ (reference sequence). The CDR3 totals 14 residues. The CDR3 sequence is CASSWYSSTDTQYF. The CDR3 DNA reads as TGTGCCAGCAGCTGGTACTCGAGCACAGATACGCAGTATTTT.

This clone was seen just once. The rearrangement uses TRBV7-9 and TRBJ1-1; 9 bases are shared with TRBD1. The CDR3 contains 12 residues. Germline CDR1 is SEHNR and CDR2 is FQNEAQ (reference sequence). Germline trimming cut 4 bases from V and 10 bases from J; bases unmatched to any gene: 4. The CDR3 DNA reads as TGTGCCAGCAGCTCCCAGACAGGGGGAGCTTTCTTT. Translating gives CASSSQTGGAFF.

The J gene is TRBJ2-3, the V gene TRBV4-1, with no clear D. The CDR3 consists of 14 residues. Looked up from germline, CDR1 is MGHRA and CDR2 is YSYEKL. V gave up 3 bases and J gave up 2 bases, with 9 bases separating them. The CDR3 DNA is TGCGCCAGCAGCCAGCCCCGGAACACAGATACGCAGTATTTT. Protein: CASSQPRNTDTQYF.

The chain recombines TRBV9 with TRBJ2-1; TRBD1 matches at 7 bases. The CDR3 is made up of 16 amino acids. J gave up 0 bases and V 7 bases, and 10 bases lay outside the gene matches. Germline V gene sequence: CDR1 SGDLS, CDR2 YYNGEE. CDR3 bases: TGTGCCAGCGGAAAGGCTGGGACAGCCTCCTACAATGAGCAGTTCTTC. It yields the protein CASGKAGTASYNEQFF. Full variable domain (missing parts from reference TRBV9 and TRBJ2-1): DSGVTQTPKHLITATGQRVTLRCSPRSGDLSVYWYQQSLDQGLQFLIQYYNGEERAKGNILERFSAQQFPDLHSELNLSSLELGDSALYFCASGKAGTASYNEQFFGPGTRLTVL.

As regards this clone: The sample carries other DNA sequences with the same CDR3. The rearrangement uses TRBV2 and TRBJ1-5, with D hard to call. Trimming took off 6 bases at V and 1 base at J, with 7 bases between the two ends. From germline, CDR1 is SNHLY and CDR2 FYNNEI. CDR3 length: 13 residues. CDR3 bases: TGTGCCAGCAGCCTGGACAGCAATCAGCCCCAGCATTTT. Amino acid sequence: CASSLDSNQPQHF.

This chain links TRBV5-1 with TRBJ2-3; no reliable D call. CDR1 and CDR2 from the germline V gene are SGHRS and YFSETQ. The CDR3 has 15 amino acids. Trimming took off 1 base at V and 2 bases at J, with 11 bases between the two ends. CDR3 coding DNA: TGCGCCAGCAGCTTGTTGAGCAGCGCCACAGATACGCAGTATTTT. As protein: CASSLLSSATDTQYF.

The V gene is TRBV7-9, the J gene TRBJ2-7; TRBD2 is a possible D gene (6 bases). V shed 3 bases and J shed 0 bases, with 15 bases lying between them. The CDR3 spans 16 residues. Germline V gene data show CDR1 as SEHNR and CDR2 as FQNEAQ (reference sequence). The CDR3 region has the DNA TGTGCCAGCAGCTTTTATCTTTCCGGGAGCTCCTACGAGCAGTACTTC. As protein: CASSFYLSGSSYEQYF. Looking up the rest from reference TRBV7-9 and TRBJ2-7 gives the full variable domain: DTGVSQNPRHKITKRGQNVTFRCDPISEHNRLYWYRQTLGQGPEFLTYFQNEAQLEKSRLLSDRFSAERPKGSFSTLEIQRTEQGDSAMYLCASSFYLSGSSYEQYFGPGTRLTVT.

The table lists this clone with a count of one. The chain carries TRBV28 and TRBJ2-5, with 9 bases that match TRBD2. From germline, CDR1 is MDHEN and CDR2 SYDVKM. The CDR3 sequence is 14 residues long. The V gene end was trimmed by 7 bases and the J gene end by 4 bases; junction bases not matched to a gene: 7. The CDR3 DNA follows: TGTGCCAGCAACTTACCGCGGGAGGGAGAGACCCAGTACTTC. This gives the protein CASNLPREGETQYF.

Notes on this clone: Additional DNA sequences in this sample encode the identical CDR3. The chain recombines TRBV29-1 with TRBJ2-5; D gene ambiguous. CDR1 and CDR2 from the germline V gene are SQVTM and ANQGSEA. V was trimmed by 3 bases and J by 5 bases, leaving 4 bases between them. The CDR3 has 10 residues. CDR3 coding DNA: TGCAGCGTTGAGGGTGAGACCCAGTACTTC. Residues: CSVEGETQYF. Full variable domain (missing parts from reference TRBV29-1 and TRBJ2-5): SAVISQKPSRDICQRGTSLTIQCQVDSQVTMMFWYRQQPGQSLTLIATANQGSEATYESGFVIDKFPISRPNLTFSTLTVSNMSPEDSSIYLCSVEGETQYFGPGTRLLVL.

With regard to this clone: Other nucleotide sequences from this sample produce the same CDR3. The V and J genes are TRBV9 and TRBJ2-7, with 9 bases matching TRBD2. V shed 1 base, J shed 1 base, and the junction held 0 bases outside the gene matches. The CDR3 totals 14 residues. Germline V gene data show CDR1 as SGDLS and CDR2 as YYNGEE. The CDR3 protein is CASSVLAGSYEQYF. For the CDR3, the DNA is TGTGCCAGCAGCGTACTAGCGGGGTCCTACGAGCAGTACTTC.

The V gene is TRBV11-2, the J gene TRBJ2-1; D not resolved. The CDR3 spans 15 residues. V lost 0 bases and J 2 bases, leaving 8 bases between the germline ends. The germline CDR1 and CDR2 sequences are SGHAT and FQNNGV. The CDR3 sequence: CASSLESLAYNEQFF. CDR3 nucleotides: TGTGCCAGCAGCTTAGAGTCCCTAGCCTACAATGAGCAGTTCTTC.

The chain links TRBV27 to TRBJ1-1, with D unresolved. The germline V gene has CDR1 MNHEY and CDR2 SMNVEV (reference sequence). V dropped 6 bases and J dropped 2 bases, with 13 bases sitting between them. The CDR3 sequence is 14 residues long. The CDR3 spells CASRPQVANTEAFF. The CDR3 DNA reads TGTGCCAGCAGGCCCCAGGTCGCCAACACTGAAGCTTTCTTT.

The chain recombines TRBV6-6 with TRBJ2-1, with 7 bases matching TRBD1. From germline, CDR1 is MNHNY and CDR2 SVGAGI (reference sequence). J gave up 12 bases and V 5 bases, and 10 bases lay outside the gene matches. The CDR3 is made up of 13 amino acids. The CDR3: CASSPRQGMAQFF. The DNA of the CDR3 is TGTGCCAGCAGTCCGAGACAGGGAATGGCGCAGTTCTTC.

This chain connects TRBV7-9 to TRBJ2-7; 7 nucleotides agree with TRBD1. V was clipped by 4 bases and J by 3 bases; unmatched bases: 3. This CDR3 has 13 amino acids. Germline loops: CDR1 SEHNR, CDR2 FQNEAQ (reference sequence). CDR3 sequence (DNA): TGTGCCAGCAGCTCAGGACAGGACTACGAGCAGTACTTC. Amino acids: CASSSGQDYEQYF.